In this sample, the clone carrying this T cell receptor beta chain turned up once. The antigen is unknown. These data are taken from a study of shared clonotypes between healthy human individuals. Study-wide results and caveats: Clonotype sharing levels among donors were expected to vary with sequencing depth. Limited genetic and exposure-history diversity came from having few donors. Memory subsets had estimated richness that was generally smaller than that of naive subsets.

The CDR3 is 14 residues long. CDR1 is MNHNY, CDR2 SVGAGI, per germline (reference sequence). J was trimmed by 1 base and V by 5 bases; bases with no gene match: 3. The method was immunoSEQ multiplex PCR; TCRdb's version includes in-frame clones alone and lacks a portion of them. The sample lists some 2,500,000 clones, about 90% seen once, with approximately 0.39% in the top ten. The chain has TRBV6-6 and TRBJ2-3, with 7 bases matching TRBD2. This TCR was sampled from a man younger than 30 in good health. Some clones in this sample may be carry-over from other donors' samples. Sequencing was carried out using naive CD4+ T cells from PBMCs. Subset here: CD45RA+ positively selected. The CDR3 loop is CASSLADGTDTQYF. CDR3 nucleotide sequence: TGTGCCAGCAGTCTAGCGGACGGCACAGATACGCAGTATTTT.